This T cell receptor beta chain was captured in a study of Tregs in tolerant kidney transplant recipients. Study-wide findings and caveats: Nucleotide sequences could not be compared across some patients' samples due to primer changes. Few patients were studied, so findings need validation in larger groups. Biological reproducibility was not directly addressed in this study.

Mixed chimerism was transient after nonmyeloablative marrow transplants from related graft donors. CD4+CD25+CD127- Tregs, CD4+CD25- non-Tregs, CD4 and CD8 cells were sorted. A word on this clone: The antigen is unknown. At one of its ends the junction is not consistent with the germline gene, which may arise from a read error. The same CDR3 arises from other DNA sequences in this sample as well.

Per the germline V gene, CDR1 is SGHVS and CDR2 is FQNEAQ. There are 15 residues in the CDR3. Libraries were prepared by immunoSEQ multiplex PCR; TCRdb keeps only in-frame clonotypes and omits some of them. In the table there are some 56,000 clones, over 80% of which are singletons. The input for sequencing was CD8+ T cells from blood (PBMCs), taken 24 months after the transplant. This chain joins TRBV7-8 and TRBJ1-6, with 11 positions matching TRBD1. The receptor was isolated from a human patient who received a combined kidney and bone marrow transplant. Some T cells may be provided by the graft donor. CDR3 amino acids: CASSDRDRGNSPLHF. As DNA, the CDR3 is TGTGCCAGCAGCGACCGGGACAGGGGGAATTCCCCCCTCCACTTT.